Below, 18 T cell receptor beta chains from the same sample are listed, as sequenced in a study of OX40 agonist ivuxolimab in advanced cancers. Produced via immunoSEQ multiplex PCR; TCRdb's table is partial and in-frame only. The table lists 60,000 to 75,000 clones, about 90% of them singletons. This specimen consisted of CD4+ or CD8+ T cells sorted from blood, obtained in a trial of the OX40 agonist ivuxolimab. The receptors originated from an adult with an advanced solid tumor such as melanoma, head and neck, liver or kidney cancer.

The chain combines TRBV7-2 with TRBJ2-7; TRBD2 aligns across 11 bases. There are 15 residues in the CDR3. Germline V gives CDR1 SGHTA, CDR2 FQGNSA. The J segment lost 0 bases and the V segment lost 5 bases, leaving 3 bases of the junction unmatched. The CDR3 reads CASSPTSGVSYEQYF. As DNA, the CDR3 is TGTGCCAGCAGCCCGACTAGCGGGGTCTCCTACGAGCAGTACTTC.

The chain recombines TRBV27 with TRBJ2-7; D tentatively reads TRBD1 or TRBD2 (5 bases each). The CDR3 totals 14 residues. Trimming stripped 5 bases from V and 0 bases from J, with 11 bases between. Per the germline V gene, CDR1 is MNHEY and CDR2 is SMNVEV (reference sequence). This CDR3 is CASSTGTGSYEQYF. The CDR3 coding sequence is TGTGCCAGCAGTACCGGGACGGGCTCCTACGAGCAGTACTTC.

The chain recombines TRBV27 with TRBJ2-7; D is ambiguous. CDR1 and CDR2 (germline): MNHEY, SMNVEV (reference sequence). The CDR3 is made up of 13 amino acids. V dropped 5 bases and J dropped 2 bases, with 10 bases sitting between them. The chain's CDR3 is CASSDNDAYEQYF. CDR3 DNA: TGTGCCAGCAGTGACAACGATGCCTACGAGCAGTACTTC.

This chain links TRBV6-5 with TRBJ2-7; TRBD2 aligns across 8 bases. The CDR3 runs to 14 residues. Germline V gives CDR1 MNHEY, CDR2 SVGAGI. J gave up 5 bases and V 2 bases, and 5 bases lay outside the gene matches. CDR3: CASSYKREFDEQYF. CDR3 sequence (DNA): TGTGCCAGCAGTTACAAGCGGGAGTTCGACGAGCAGTACTTC.

This clone showed up just once. V usage is TRBV27 and J usage is TRBJ2-2; the D call may be TRBD1 or TRBD2 (5 bases each). Trimming cost V 6 bases and J 0 bases, with 8 bases left between them. The CDR3 spans 14 residues. Germline-derived CDR1 and CDR2 are MNHEY and SMNVEV (reference sequence). The CDR3 DNA reads TGTGCCAGCAGCTGGGGACCGAACACCGGGGAGCTGTTTTTT. Encoded protein: CASSWGPNTGELFF.

The chain employs TRBV7-9 and TRBJ2-2; tentatively, D is TRBD2 (6 bases). CDR1 is SEHNR, CDR2 FQNEAQ, per germline (reference sequence). V lost 5 bases and J 2 bases, leaving 15 bases between the germline ends. The CDR3 is 16 residues long. The CDR3 region is CASSPLLGGNTGELFF. Written as DNA, the CDR3 is TGTGCCAGCAGCCCCCTTCTGGGAGGAAACACCGGGGAGCTGTTTTTT.

The V and J genes are TRBV19 and TRBJ2-7, with 9 positions matching TRBD2. Trimming cost V 2 bases and J 2 bases; bases outside gene matches: 4. The germline V gene encodes CDR1 LNHDA and CDR2 SQIVND (reference sequence). This CDR3 has 15 amino acids. CDR3: CASSILAGTTYEQYF. The CDR3 DNA reads TGTGCCAGTAGTATACTAGCGGGAACGACCTACGAGCAGTACTTC.

Only one count was recorded for this clone. This chain links TRBV7-9 with TRBJ1-2; D not resolved. Per germline, CDR1 SEHNR and CDR2 FQNEAQ (reference sequence). The V end was cut by 5 bases, the J end by 4 bases, with 11 bases between. The CDR3 extends over 13 amino acids. This CDR3 reads CASSPDETYGYTF. CDR3 in DNA: TGTGCCAGCAGCCCCGATGAGACCTATGGCTACACCTTC.

The V gene is TRBV9, the J gene TRBJ2-7; a possible D gene is TRBD1 (6 bases). Germline-derived CDR1 and CDR2 are SGDLS and YYNGEE. CDR3 size: 15 residues. The V gene lost 4 bases and the J gene lost 4 bases, with 18 bases spanning the gap. The CDR3 region is CASSPGGDTPYEQYF. The DNA for the CDR3 is TGTGCCAGCAGCCCTGGGGGCGATACACCGTACGAGCAGTACTTC.

The V gene is TRBV5-5, the J gene TRBJ1-4; 8 positions match TRBD1. The CDR3 loop spans 17 amino acids. The germline V gene encodes CDR1 SGHKS and CDR2 YYEKEE (reference sequence). Unmatched junction bases numbered 15, after V lost 4 bases and J lost 7 bases. The CDR3, as DNA: TGTGCCAGCAGCAACCCGACAGGGGCAGGGTTCGGTGAAAAACTGTTTTTT. Amino acids: CASSNPTGAGFGEKLFF.

The chain joins TRBV11-2 to TRBJ2-7; either TRBD1 or TRBD2 may supply D (7 bases each). The CDR3 covers 16 residues. V lost 3 bases to trimming and J lost 4 bases, with 19 bases between them. Germline CDR1 is SGHAT and CDR2 is FQNNGV. The CDR3 DNA reads as TGTGCCAGCAGCTTGCCAGGGGGGGAGAGCAGTTACGAGCAGTACTTC. Its translation: CASSLPGGESSYEQYF.

This sequence joins TRBV7-9 and TRBJ2-7; D remains unclear. Germline loops: CDR1 SEHNR, CDR2 FQNEAQ (reference sequence). Trimming shortened V by 5 bases and J by 7 bases, and 12 bases separated the two germline ends. This CDR3 is 12 amino acids long. The CDR3 protein is CASSPMTLEQYF. In nucleotides, the CDR3 is TGTGCCAGCAGCCCCATGACCCTGGAGCAGTACTTC.

V and J are TRBV5-6 and TRBJ2-7, with 8 bases lining up with TRBD2. Germline lookup yields CDR1 SGHDT and CDR2 YYEEEE. The CDR3 is 15 amino acids. Losses at the gene ends were 4 bases for V and 3 bases for J; bases not matched to a gene: 9. This CDR3 reads CASSVGFSGNYEQYF. The CDR3 bases are TGTGCCAGCAGCGTGGGATTTAGCGGGAACTACGAGCAGTACTTC.

This CDR3 is CASSPTGATGELFF. Written as DNA, the CDR3 is TGTGCCAGCAGCCCGACAGGGGCCACCGGGGAGCTGTTTTTT. The chain uses TRBV28 and TRBJ2-2; 8 bases are a match to TRBD1. This CDR3 is 14 amino acids long. Germline loops: CDR1 MDHEN, CDR2 SYDVKM. V shed 6 bases, J shed 4 bases, and the junction held 4 bases outside the gene matches.

This clone appeared a single time. The chain uses TRBV6-5 and TRBJ2-1, with 7 bases lining up with TRBD2. The CDR3 has 16 amino acids. The V and J ends lost 2 bases and 8 bases, in that order; junction bases with no gene match: 12. Germline CDR1 reads MNHEY; CDR2 reads SVGAGI. Written as DNA, the CDR3 is TGTGCCAGCAGTTACCGACCGGGGGGAGTGGGCGATGAGCAGTTCTTC. Protein sequence: CASSYRPGGVGDEQFF.

This clone turned up a few times. This rearrangement joins TRBV19 to TRBJ2-2; D is ambiguous. The germline CDR1 and CDR2 sequences are LNHDA and SQIVND (reference sequence). The V end lost 1 base, the J end lost 1 base, and 7 bases lay between the germline ends. The CDR3 consists of 15 residues. The CDR3 reads CASSIGSGNTGELFF. The CDR3 DNA sequence: TGTGCCAGTAGTATAGGTTCGGGGAACACCGGGGAGCTGTTTTTT.

V and J are TRBV4-3 and TRBJ2-1; 8 nucleotides align to TRBD2. The ends lost 1 base at V and 7 bases at J; junction bases unmatched: 12. This CDR3 has 17 amino acids. CDR1 is LGHNA, CDR2 YSLEER, per germline. CDR3 region: CASSQGVAGLVSNEQFF. The CDR3 DNA reads TGCGCCAGCAGCCAAGGGGTAGCGGGATTGGTTTCAAATGAGCAGTTCTTC.

The chain combines TRBV9 with TRBJ2-1; TRBD2 is a possible D gene (6 bases). V dropped 0 bases and J dropped 4 bases, with 14 bases sitting between them. CDR1 is SGDLS, CDR2 YYNGEE, per germline. This CDR3 has 16 residues. The CDR3 coding sequence is TGTGCCAGCAGCGTAGAAGGGCGGGAAGCATACAATGAGCAGTTCTTC. This sequence encodes CASSVEGREAYNEQFF.